Listed here are 26 T cell receptor beta chains from one sample, sequenced in a study of CD8 T cells in ankylosing spondylitis. TCRdb recomputed calls from the 5' RACE reads with MiXCR, one row per CDR3 protein. Of approximately 140,000 distinct CDR3 sequences detected, roughly 9% appear once; the ten largest clones hold 2.5% to 3.5%. Material for sequencing was blood, either unsorted or a sorted T cell fraction (not recorded which). These receptors were collected from a male donor with ankylosing spondylitis or in good health (not recorded which).

This clonotype was recorded many times. The chain has TRBV27 and TRBJ1-6; the D gene is possibly TRBD1 (5 bases). Between the trimmed V and J ends, which lost 4 bases and 5 bases, there was a span of 12 bases. This CDR3 has 15 residues. The V gene's germline CDR1 is MNHEY and CDR2 SMNVEV (reference sequence). The CDR3 DNA is TGTGCCAGCAGTTCCGGGGCCGCGAATAATTCACCCCTCCACTTT. Encoded protein: CASSSGAANNSPLHF.

The sample holds one count of this clonotype. The CDR3: CATSRDRAALNTEAFF. The CDR3 bases are TGTGCCACCAGCAGAGATCGGGCGGCACTAAACACTGAAGCTTTCTTT. The chain combines TRBV15 with TRBJ1-1; D is unclear. Germline V gene lookup returns CDR1 LNHNV and CDR2 YYDKDF (reference sequence). Trimming took off 0 bases at V and 2 bases at J, with 13 bases between the two ends. The CDR3 sequence is 16 residues long.

This clonotype was recorded many times. This chain joins TRBV12-3 or TRBV12-4 and TRBJ2-3; a weak D match, TRBD2 (5 bases). Deletions cut 3 bases from V and 2 bases from J, with 9 bases between. CDR3 size: 14 residues. This CDR3 reads CASSFQDFTDTQYF. The CDR3 DNA is TGTGCCAGCAGTTTTCAGGACTTCACAGATACGCAGTATTTT.

This clonotype was detected ten times or more. The V gene is TRBV19, the J gene TRBJ2-1; 13 bases fit TRBD2. The germline V gene has CDR1 LNHDA and CDR2 SQIVND (reference sequence). Trimming at V came to 4 bases and at J to 6 bases, leaving 15 bases not matched to a gene. The CDR3 contains 19 residues. CDR3 amino acids: CASSSVGPGTSGIGNEQFF. The DNA of the CDR3 is TGTGCCAGTAGTAGCGTCGGACCGGGGACTAGCGGGATCGGCAATGAGCAGTTCTTC.

This clonotype was seen ten or more times. The chain employs TRBV11-2 and TRBJ1-6, with unresolved D. The CDR3 spans 12 residues. The germline gives CDR1 SGHAT, CDR2 FQNNGV. Trimming removed 2 bases at V and 7 bases at J, with 3 bases between. DNA for the CDR3: TGTGCCAGCAGCTTAATAAATTCACCCCTCCACTTT. Its protein product is CASSLINSPLHF.

This clonotype has more than one count but fewer than ten. This chain links TRBV5-1 with TRBJ2-5, with D hard to call. V shed 0 bases and J shed 5 bases, with 8 bases lying between them. The CDR3 runs 13 residues. CDR1 is SGHRS, CDR2 YFSETQ, per germline. The CDR3 sequence: CASSLDRKETQYF. The CDR3 coding sequence is TGCGCCAGCAGCTTGGACAGAAAGGAGACCCAGTACTTC.

This clonotype appeared many times. The chain carries TRBV28 and TRBJ2-4, with D uncertain. V lost 3 bases to trimming and J lost 6 bases, with 9 bases between them. Germline V gene lookup returns CDR1 MDHEN and CDR2 SYDVKM. The CDR3 extends over 13 amino acids. The CDR3 DNA follows: TGTGCCAGCAGTTTTGGTGGTACAAACATTCAGTACTTC. As protein: CASSFGGTNIQYF.

This rearrangement joins TRBV11-2 to TRBJ2-7, with TRBD1 matching 9 bases. V shed 4 bases and J 0 bases; nucleotides not matched to a gene: 13. The CDR3 contains 18 residues. Germline V CDR1 and CDR2: SGHAT, FQNNGV. The CDR3 bases are TGTGCCAGCAGCTCCCGGGACAGGGACTGGGGTGTCTCCTACGAGCAGTACTTC. It specifies CASSSRDRDWGVSYEQYF.

This chain uses TRBV5-1 with TRBJ1-5; D remains ambiguous. The germline CDR1 and CDR2 sequences are SGHRS and YFSETQ. V was cut by 0 bases and J by 5 bases, with 6 bases left in between. The CDR3 is 13 amino acids. CDR3 residues: CASSLVGDQPQHF. The CDR3 nucleotides are TGCGCCAGCAGCTTGGTGGGAGATCAGCCCCAGCATTTT.

This clonotype has a handful of counts. V and J are TRBV10-3 and TRBJ2-4, with a weak D call TRBD2 (5 bases). The V end lost 2 bases, the J end lost 5 bases, and 10 bases lay between the germline ends. The CDR3 has 14 amino acids. CDR1 is ENHRY, CDR2 SYGVKD, per germline. The DNA for the CDR3 is TGTGCCATCAGTGAGAGAGGGAACCAAAACATTCAGTACTTC. Translation: CAISERGNQNIQYF.

Many counts were recorded for this clonotype. The chain has TRBV20-1 and TRBJ2-1; the match to TRBD2 covers 7 bases. The CDR3 totals 15 residues. With 0 bases clipped from V and 4 bases from J, the junction kept 6 bases outside the gene matches. The germline gives CDR1 DFQATT, CDR2 SNEGSKA (reference sequence). The CDR3 nucleotides are TGCAGTGCTAGAGATCTAGCGGAAAATTACAATGAGCAGTTCTTC. Encoded protein: CSARDLAENYNEQFF.

This clonotype has ten or more counts. The chain has TRBV15 and TRBJ2-2; 8 bases match TRBD2. CDR1 and CDR2 (germline): LNHNV, YYDKDF (reference sequence). This CDR3 is built from 18 residues. J gave up 1 base and V 3 bases, and 10 bases lay outside the gene matches. This chain's CDR3 is CATSSGLAFSGNTGELFF. DNA for the CDR3: TGTGCCACCAGCAGTGGACTAGCCTTTTCTGGGAACACCGGGGAGCTGTTTTTT.

This clonotype came up a few times. V gene TRBV20-1 combines with J gene TRBJ2-7, with 11 bases identical to TRBD2. CDR1 DFQATT and CDR2 SNEGSKA come from the germline V gene (reference sequence). The CDR3 is 14 amino acids. Trimming took 4 bases from V and 1 from J; bases not matched to a gene: 3. The CDR3 nucleotides read TGCAGTGCTAAAAGACTAGCGGGGTCCTACGAGCAGTACTTC. Translation: CSAKRLAGSYEQYF.

The CDR3 nucleotides are TGCAGTGCCAGGGGGAGGGGGCACGGGAACACTGAAGCTTTCTTT. Translated, it gives CSARGRGHGNTEAFF. V and J are TRBV20-1 and TRBJ1-1; 7 positions match TRBD1. The CDR3 loop spans 15 amino acids. Trimming cost V 6 bases and J 1 base; bases outside gene matches: 11. Germline lookup yields CDR1 DFQATT and CDR2 SNEGSKA (reference sequence).

This clonotype was seen a handful of times. The chain links TRBV5-1 to TRBJ2-3; D is perhaps TRBD1 or TRBD2 (5 bases each). This CDR3 spans 15 amino acids. The germline V gene encodes CDR1 SGHRS and CDR2 YFSETQ. The V end lost 0 bases, the J end lost 6 bases, and 14 bases lay between the germline ends. The CDR3 DNA reads as TGCGCCAGCAGCTTGGAGGGGATGTTAGCGGATACGCAGTATTTT. As protein: CASSLEGMLADTQYF.

This clonotype has at least ten counts. The chain has TRBV12-3 or TRBV12-4 and TRBJ2-7; 10 nucleotides agree with TRBD1. V lost 6 bases, J lost 7 bases, and 6 bases stayed unmatched. The CDR3 consists of 13 residues. This CDR3 is CASRGQGPLEQYF. As DNA, the CDR3 is TGTGCCAGCAGGGGACAGGGGCCTTTGGAGCAGTACTTC.

This clonotype was counted many times. V and J are TRBV20-1 and TRBJ2-1; D not certain. Germline-derived CDR1 and CDR2 are DFQATT and SNEGSKA (reference sequence). V lost 5 bases and J 4 bases, leaving 9 bases between the germline ends. This CDR3 comprises 12 residues. CDR3 in DNA: TGCAGTGCTCGACCCAGGTACAATGAGCAGTTCTTC. Protein product: CSARPRYNEQFF.

There are many counts of this clonotype. V and J are TRBV12-3 or TRBV12-4 and TRBJ1-2, with D possibly being TRBD1 (5 bases). V was pared by 8 bases and J by 8 bases, with 12 bases between. CDR3 size: 11 residues. The CDR3 is CASGRGEGYTF. The CDR3 DNA sequence: TGTGCCAGCGGACGAGGGGAGGGCTACACCTTC.

In its sample, this clonotype was seen many times. The chain uses TRBV20-1 and TRBJ1-5; a possible D gene is TRBD1 (5 bases). Germline CDR1 reads DFQATT; CDR2 reads SNEGSKA (reference sequence). The V end lost 6 bases, the J end lost 4 bases, and 19 bases lay between the germline ends. The CDR3 has 15 amino acids. The CDR3 DNA follows: TGCAGTGCCTTAAAAAACAGGCTCCTTAATCAGCCCCAGCATTTT. It specifies CSALKNRLLNQPQHF.

The chain employs TRBV20-1 and TRBJ2-7; TRBD1 is a possible D gene (5 bases). Deletions cut 0 bases from V and 0 bases from J, with 15 bases between. The CDR3 is 16 amino acids. Per the germline V gene, CDR1 is DFQATT and CDR2 is SNEGSKA (reference sequence). CDR3 bases: TGCAGTGCTAGAGATCGGGCAGGCGGACACTCCTACGAGCAGTACTTC. It codes for CSARDRAGGHSYEQYF.

The gene calls are TRBV7-2 and TRBJ2-7, with 8 bases identical to TRBD2. CDR1 is SGHTA, CDR2 FQGNSA, per germline. V lost 1 base, J lost 2 bases, and 1 base stayed unmatched. The CDR3 is made up of 14 amino acids. The CDR3 here is CASSLDGRAYEQYF. CDR3 sequence (DNA): TGTGCCAGCAGCTTAGACGGGAGGGCCTACGAGCAGTACTTC.

This clonotype was counted many times. CDR3 nucleotides: TGTGCCAGCAGCTTAGTCCTAGCGGTGACCTCCTACGAGCAGTACTTC. It codes for CASSLVLAVTSYEQYF. The chain employs TRBV7-2 and TRBJ2-7; 7 positions match TRBD2. V dropped 1 base and J dropped 0; count of bases not matched to a gene: 6. The CDR3 runs to 16 residues. From germline, CDR1 is SGHTA and CDR2 FQGNSA.

For this clonotype: A clone one base away is much larger, so this may be a read error. The chain carries TRBV5-6 and TRBJ2-7, with a weak D call TRBD1 (5 bases). This CDR3 is 13 amino acids long. The germline CDR1 and CDR2 sequences are SGHDT and YYEEEE. The CDR3 bases are TGTGCCAGCAGCTTGGGCTGGGGCGACGACCAGTACTTC. As protein: CASSLGWGDDQYF.

This clonotype was detected ten times or more. The chain recombines TRBV5-1 with TRBJ1-3; no clear D. Germline V gene data show CDR1 as SGHRS and CDR2 as YFSETQ. The CDR3 extends over 15 amino acids. V lost 6 bases and J lost 0, with 13 bases in between. CDR3 amino acids: CASTPNLSSGNTIYF. CDR3 sequence (DNA): TGCGCCAGCACACCGAACTTGAGCTCTGGAAACACCATATATTTT. The variable domain in full, completed from reference TRBV5-1 and TRBJ1-3, reads KAGVTQTPRYLIKTRGQQVTLSCSPISGHRSVSWYQQTPGQGLQFLFEYFSETQRNKGNFPGRFSGRQFSNSRSEMNVSTLELGDSALYLCASTPNLSSGNTIYFGEGSWLTVV.

This chain connects TRBV11-2 to TRBJ2-1; 9 nucleotides agree with TRBD2. V dropped 5 bases and J dropped 1; count of bases not matched to a gene: 15. CDR1 SGHAT and CDR2 FQNNGV come from the germline V gene. The CDR3 has 19 amino acids. In nucleotides, the CDR3 is TGTGCCAGCAGCATGACCGGGACTAGCTACCGCTCTTCCTACAATGAGCAGTTCTTC. Translation: CASSMTGTSYRSSYNEQFF.

This clonotype was recorded many times. The chain carries TRBV4-3 and TRBJ2-5; 7 positions agree with TRBD2. CDR3 length equals 15 residues. After removal of 1 base from V and 4 bases from J, the junction contained 6 bases not matched to a gene. Germline-derived CDR1 and CDR2 are LGHNA and YSLEER. CDR3 DNA: TGCGCCAGCAGCCAAGTCTATGCGGGAGCAGAGACCCAGTACTTC. Its translation: CASSQVYAGAETQYF.